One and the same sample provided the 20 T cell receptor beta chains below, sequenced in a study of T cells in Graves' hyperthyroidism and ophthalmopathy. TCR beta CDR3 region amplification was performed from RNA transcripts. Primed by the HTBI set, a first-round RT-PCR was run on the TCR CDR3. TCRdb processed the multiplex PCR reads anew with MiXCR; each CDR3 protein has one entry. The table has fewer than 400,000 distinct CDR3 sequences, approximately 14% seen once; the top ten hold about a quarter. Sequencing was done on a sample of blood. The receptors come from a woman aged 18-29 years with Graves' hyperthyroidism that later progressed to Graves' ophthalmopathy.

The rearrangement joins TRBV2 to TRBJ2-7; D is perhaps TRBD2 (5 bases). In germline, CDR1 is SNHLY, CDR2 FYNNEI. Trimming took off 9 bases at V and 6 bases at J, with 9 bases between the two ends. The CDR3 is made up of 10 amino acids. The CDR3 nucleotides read TGTGCCAGTGAGGGTCGCGAGCAGTACTTC. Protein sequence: CASEGREQYF.

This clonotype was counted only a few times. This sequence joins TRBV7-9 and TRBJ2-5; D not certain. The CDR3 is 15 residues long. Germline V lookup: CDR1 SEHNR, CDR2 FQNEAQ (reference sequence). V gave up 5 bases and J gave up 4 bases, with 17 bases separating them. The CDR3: CASSPHPPRTETQYF. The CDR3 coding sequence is TGTGCCAGCAGCCCGCACCCACCCCGAACAGAGACCCAGTACTTC.

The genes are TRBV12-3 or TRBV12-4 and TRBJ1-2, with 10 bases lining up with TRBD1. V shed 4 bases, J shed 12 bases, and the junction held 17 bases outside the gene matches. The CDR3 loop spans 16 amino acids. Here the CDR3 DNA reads TGTGCCAGCAGTTCGACAGGGGGCGGTTTGATTTTTTCGGACACCTTC. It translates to CASSSTGGGLIFSDTF.

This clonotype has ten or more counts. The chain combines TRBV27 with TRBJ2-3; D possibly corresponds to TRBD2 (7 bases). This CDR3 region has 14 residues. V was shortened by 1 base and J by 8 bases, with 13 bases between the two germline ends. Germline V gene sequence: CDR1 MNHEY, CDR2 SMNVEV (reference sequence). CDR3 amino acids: CASSLLTGGGTQYF. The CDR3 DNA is TGTGCCAGCAGTTTATTGACGGGGGGCGGTACGCAGTATTTT.

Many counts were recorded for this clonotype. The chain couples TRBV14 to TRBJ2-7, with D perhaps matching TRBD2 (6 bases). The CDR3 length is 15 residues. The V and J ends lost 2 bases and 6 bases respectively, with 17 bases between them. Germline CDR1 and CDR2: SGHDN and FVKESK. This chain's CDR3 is CASSQQAGSSFEQYF. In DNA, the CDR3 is TGTGCCAGCAGCCAACAAGCGGGCTCGTCTTTCGAGCAGTACTTC.

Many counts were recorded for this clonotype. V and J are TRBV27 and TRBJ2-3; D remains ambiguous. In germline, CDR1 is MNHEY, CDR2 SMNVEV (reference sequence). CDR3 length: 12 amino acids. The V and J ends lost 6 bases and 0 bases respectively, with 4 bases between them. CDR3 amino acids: CASRGSTDTQYF. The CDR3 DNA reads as TGTGCCAGCAGAGGGAGCACAGATACGCAGTATTTT.

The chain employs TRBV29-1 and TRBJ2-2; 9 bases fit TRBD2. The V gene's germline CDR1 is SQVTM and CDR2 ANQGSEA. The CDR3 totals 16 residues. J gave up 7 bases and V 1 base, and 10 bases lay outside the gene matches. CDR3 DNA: TGCAGCGTTGAAGTGTACGCGGGAGGGCAGATCGGGGAGCTGTTTTTT. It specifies CSVEVYAGGQIGELFF.

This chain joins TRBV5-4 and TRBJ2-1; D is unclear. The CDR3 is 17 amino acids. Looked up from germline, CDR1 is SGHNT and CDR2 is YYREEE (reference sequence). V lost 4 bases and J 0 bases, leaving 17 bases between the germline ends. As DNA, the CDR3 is TGTGCCAGCAGCAGAACTACACCGGCCGGCTCCTACAATGAGCAGTTCTTC. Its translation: CASSRTTPAGSYNEQFF.

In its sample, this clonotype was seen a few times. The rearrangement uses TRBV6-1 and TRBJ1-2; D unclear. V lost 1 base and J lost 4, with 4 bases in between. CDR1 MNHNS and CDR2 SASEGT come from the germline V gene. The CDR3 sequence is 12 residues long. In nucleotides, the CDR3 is TGTGCCAGCAGTGAAGGGGCCTATGGCTACACCTTC. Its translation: CASSEGAYGYTF.

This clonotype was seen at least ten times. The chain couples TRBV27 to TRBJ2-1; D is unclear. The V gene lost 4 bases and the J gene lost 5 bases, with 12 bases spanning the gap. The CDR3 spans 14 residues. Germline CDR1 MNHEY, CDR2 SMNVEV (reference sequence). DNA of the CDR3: TGTGCCAGCAGTTCACTGGCCTTACACAATGAGCAGTTCTTC. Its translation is CASSSLALHNEQFF.

CDR3 coding DNA: TGCGCCAGCAGCTTGGAAGTCGGAGGCATTGAAGCTTTCTTT. It yields the protein CASSLEVGGIEAFF. V usage is TRBV5-1 and J usage is TRBJ1-1; D remains unclear. CDR1 and CDR2 (germline): SGHRS, YFSETQ. The length of the CDR3 is 14 residues. V was shortened by 0 bases and J by 7 bases, with 13 bases between the two germline ends.

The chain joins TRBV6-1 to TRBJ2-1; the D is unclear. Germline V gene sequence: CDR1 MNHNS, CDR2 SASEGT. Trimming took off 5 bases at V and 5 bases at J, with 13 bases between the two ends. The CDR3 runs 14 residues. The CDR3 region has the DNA TGTGCCAGCAGTTTTCGCGACGGGCACAATGAGCAGTTCTTC. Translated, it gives CASSFRDGHNEQFF.

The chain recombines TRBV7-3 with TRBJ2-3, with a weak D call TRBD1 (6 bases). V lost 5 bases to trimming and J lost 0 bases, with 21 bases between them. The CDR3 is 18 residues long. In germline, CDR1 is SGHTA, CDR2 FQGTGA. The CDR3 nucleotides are TGTGCCAGCAGCCTAAATCCTTGGGACACGGCTAGCACAGATACGCAGTATTTT. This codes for CASSLNPWDTASTDTQYF.

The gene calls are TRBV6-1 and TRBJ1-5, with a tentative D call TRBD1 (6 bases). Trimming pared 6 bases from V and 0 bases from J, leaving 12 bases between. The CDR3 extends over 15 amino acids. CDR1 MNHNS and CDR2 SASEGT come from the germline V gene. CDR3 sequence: CASRRTADSNQPQHF. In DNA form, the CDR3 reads TGTGCCAGCAGGAGGACAGCCGATAGCAATCAGCCCCAGCATTTT.

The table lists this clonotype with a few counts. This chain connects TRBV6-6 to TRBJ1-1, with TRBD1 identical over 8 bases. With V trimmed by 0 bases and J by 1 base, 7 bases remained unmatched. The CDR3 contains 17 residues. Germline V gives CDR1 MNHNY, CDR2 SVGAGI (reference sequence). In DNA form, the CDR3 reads TGTGCCAGCAGTTACTCGTCCTCAGGGGGCAAGAACACTGAAGCTTTCTTT. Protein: CASSYSSSGGKNTEAFF.

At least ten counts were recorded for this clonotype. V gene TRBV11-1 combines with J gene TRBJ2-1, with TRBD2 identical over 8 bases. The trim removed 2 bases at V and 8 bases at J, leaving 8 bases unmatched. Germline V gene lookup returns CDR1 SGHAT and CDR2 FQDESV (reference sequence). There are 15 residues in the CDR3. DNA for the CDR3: TGTGCCAGCAGCTTACCTGGGACTAGTATCGATGAGCAGTTCTTC. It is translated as CASSLPGTSIDEQFF.

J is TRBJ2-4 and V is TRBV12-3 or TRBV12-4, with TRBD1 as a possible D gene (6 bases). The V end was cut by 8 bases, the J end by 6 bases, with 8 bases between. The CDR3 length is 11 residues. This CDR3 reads CASLRGNIQYF. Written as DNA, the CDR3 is TGTGCCAGCCTCAGGGGAAACATTCAGTACTTC.

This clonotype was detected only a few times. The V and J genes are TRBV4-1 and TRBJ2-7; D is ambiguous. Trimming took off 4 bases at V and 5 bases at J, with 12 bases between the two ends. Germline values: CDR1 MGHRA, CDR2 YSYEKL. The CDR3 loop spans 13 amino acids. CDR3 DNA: TGCGCCAGCAGCCGTCTCGGGTTGGACGAGCAGTACTTC. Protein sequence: CASSRLGLDEQYF.

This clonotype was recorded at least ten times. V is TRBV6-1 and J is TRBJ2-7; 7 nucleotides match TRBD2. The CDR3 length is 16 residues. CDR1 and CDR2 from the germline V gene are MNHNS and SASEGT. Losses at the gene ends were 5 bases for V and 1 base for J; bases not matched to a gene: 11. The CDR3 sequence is CASSPSASGLSYEQYF. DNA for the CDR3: TGTGCCAGCAGTCCGAGCGCTAGCGGCTTATCCTACGAGCAGTACTTC.

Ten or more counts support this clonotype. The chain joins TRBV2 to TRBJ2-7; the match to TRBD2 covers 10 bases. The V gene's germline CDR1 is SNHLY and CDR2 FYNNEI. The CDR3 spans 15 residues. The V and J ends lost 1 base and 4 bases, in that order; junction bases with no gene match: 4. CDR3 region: CASSEEREGYYEQYF. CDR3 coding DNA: TGTGCCAGCAGTGAAGAGCGGGAGGGATATTACGAGCAGTACTTC.